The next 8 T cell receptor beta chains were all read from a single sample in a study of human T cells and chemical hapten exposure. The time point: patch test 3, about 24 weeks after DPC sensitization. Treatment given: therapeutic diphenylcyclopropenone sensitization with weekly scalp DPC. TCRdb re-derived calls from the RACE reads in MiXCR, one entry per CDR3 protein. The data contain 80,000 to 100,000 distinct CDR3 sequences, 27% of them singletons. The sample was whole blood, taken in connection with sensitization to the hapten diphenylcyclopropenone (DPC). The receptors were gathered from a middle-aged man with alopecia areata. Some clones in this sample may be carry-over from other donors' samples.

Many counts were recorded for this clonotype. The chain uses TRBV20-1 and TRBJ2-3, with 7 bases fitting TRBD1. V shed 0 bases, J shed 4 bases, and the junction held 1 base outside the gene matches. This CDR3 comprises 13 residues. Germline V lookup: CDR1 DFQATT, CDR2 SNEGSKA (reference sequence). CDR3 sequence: CSARDGTADTQYF. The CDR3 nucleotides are TGCAGTGCTAGAGATGGGACAGCAGATACGCAGTATTTT.

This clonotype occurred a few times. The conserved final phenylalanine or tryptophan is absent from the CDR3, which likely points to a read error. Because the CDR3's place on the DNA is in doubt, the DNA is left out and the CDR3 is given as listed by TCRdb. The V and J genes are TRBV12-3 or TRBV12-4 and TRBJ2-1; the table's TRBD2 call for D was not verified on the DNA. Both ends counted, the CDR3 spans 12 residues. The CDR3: CASSPPGVAVEV.

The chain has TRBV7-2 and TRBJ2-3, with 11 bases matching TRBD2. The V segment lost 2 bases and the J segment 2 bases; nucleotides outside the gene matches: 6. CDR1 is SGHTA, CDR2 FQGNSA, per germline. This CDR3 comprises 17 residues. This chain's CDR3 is CASSLLAGGVPTDTQYF. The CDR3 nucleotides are TGTGCCAGCAGCTTACTAGCGGGGGGCGTGCCCACAGATACGCAGTATTTT.

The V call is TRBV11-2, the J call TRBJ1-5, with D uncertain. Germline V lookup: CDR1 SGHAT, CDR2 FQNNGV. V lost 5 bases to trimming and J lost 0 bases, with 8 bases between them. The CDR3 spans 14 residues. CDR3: CASSLTNSNQPQHF. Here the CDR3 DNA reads TGTGCCAGCAGCCTTACGAATAGCAATCAGCCCCAGCATTTT.

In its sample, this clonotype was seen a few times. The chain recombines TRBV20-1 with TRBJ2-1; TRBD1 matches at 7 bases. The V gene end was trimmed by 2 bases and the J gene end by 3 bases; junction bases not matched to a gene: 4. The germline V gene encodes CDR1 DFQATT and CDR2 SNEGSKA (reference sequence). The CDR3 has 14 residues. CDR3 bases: TGCAGTGCTAGAACAGGGGCTATCTACAATGAGCAGTTCTTC. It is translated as CSARTGAIYNEQFF.

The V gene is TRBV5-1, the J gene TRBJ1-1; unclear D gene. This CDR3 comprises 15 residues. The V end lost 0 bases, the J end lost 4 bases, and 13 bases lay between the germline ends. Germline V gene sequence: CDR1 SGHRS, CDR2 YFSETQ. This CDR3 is CASSLAGAEGTEAFF. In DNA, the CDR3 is TGCGCCAGCAGCTTGGCCGGAGCAGAGGGCACTGAAGCTTTCTTT.

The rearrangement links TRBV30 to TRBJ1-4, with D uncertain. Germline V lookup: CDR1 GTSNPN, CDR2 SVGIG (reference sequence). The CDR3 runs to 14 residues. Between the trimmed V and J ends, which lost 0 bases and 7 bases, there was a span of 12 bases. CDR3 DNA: TGTGCCTGGAGTGTACACGCAAATGTTGAAAAACTGTTTTTT. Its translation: CAWSVHANVEKLFF. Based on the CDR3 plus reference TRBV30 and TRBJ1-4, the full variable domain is SQTIHQWPATLVQPVGSPLSLECTVEGTSNPNLYWYRQAAGRGLQLLFYSVGIGQISSEVPQNLSASRPQDRQFILSSKKLLLSDSGFYLCAWSVHANVEKLFFGSGTQLSVL.

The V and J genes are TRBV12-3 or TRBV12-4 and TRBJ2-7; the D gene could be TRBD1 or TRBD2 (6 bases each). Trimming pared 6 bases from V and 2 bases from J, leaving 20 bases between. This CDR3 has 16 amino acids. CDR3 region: CASSYRAGGSPYEQYF. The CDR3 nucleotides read TGTGCCAGCAGCTACAGGGCCGGGGGTTCTCCCTACGAGCAGTACTTC.